These T cell receptor beta chains were read from a single sample in a study of T cell clonotyping in hematopoietic cell transplantation. The data were produced by immunoSEQ multiplex PCR, yet TCRdb's version contains in-frame clones alone and is incomplete. The sample includes about 16,000 clones, 93% of them seen just once. Here the sequenced sample was peripheral blood mononuclear cells, taken before stem cell transplant. Source of these receptors: a man younger than 35 with biphenotypic leukemia. Some clones in this sample may be carry-over from other donors' samples. CDR3s include the opening cysteine and the closing phenylalanine or tryptophan. Fields, in order: J gene, clone size, V gene, D gene, CDR3 DNA, CDR3 protein. The D gene is left open where the match is weak. For some rows the clone size is stated as once, few or many, or as a class when expanded; others skip it.

J gene: TRBJ2-1
clone size: -
V gene: TRBV7-9
D gene: TRBD1
CDR3 DNA: TGTGCCAGCAGCCAAGACAGGGTTGAGCAGTTCTTC
CDR3 protein: CASSQDRVEQFF

J gene: TRBJ1-5
clone size: -
V gene: TRBV27
D gene: -
CDR3 DNA: TGTGCCAGCAGTTATGGTGGTCAGCCCCAGCATTTT
CDR3 protein: CASSYGGQPQHF

J gene: TRBJ1-1
clone size: -
V gene: TRBV6-5
D gene: -
CDR3 DNA: TGTGCCAGCAGTTACCCCGGGACACATGAAGCTTTCTTT
CDR3 protein: CASSYPGTHEAFF

J gene: TRBJ2-5
clone size: -
V gene: TRBV7-2
D gene: TRBD2
CDR3 DNA: TGTGCCAGCAGCTTAGTAGTCTTAGCGGGGGGGCCTGGAGAGACCCAGTACTTC
CDR3 protein: CASSLVVLAGGPGETQYF

J gene: TRBJ2-2
clone size: -
V gene: TRBV6-5
D gene: -
CDR3 DNA: TGTGCCAGCAGTTGGGCAGGGGGGCGTACGGGGGAGCTGTTTTTT
CDR3 protein: CASSWAGGRTGELFF

J gene: TRBJ1-5
clone size: -
V gene: TRBV30
D gene: -
CDR3 DNA: TGTGCCTGGACCCTACCGGGCCAGCCCCAGCATTTT
CDR3 protein: CAWTLPGQPQHF

J gene: TRBJ1-2
clone size: once
V gene: TRBV6-6
D gene: -
CDR3 DNA: TGTGCCAGCAGCTCCGTCCGGGGCGGAGGCTACACCTTC
CDR3 protein: CASSSVRGGGYTF

J gene: TRBJ1-6
clone size: -
V gene: TRBV29-1
D gene: TRBD1
CDR3 DNA: TGCAGCTTAAGACAGGGGAGCTCACCCCTCCACTTT
CDR3 protein: CSLRQGSSPLHF

J gene: TRBJ2-5
clone size: -
V gene: TRBV30
D gene: -
CDR3 DNA: TGTGCCTGGAGCTATATAGGGACCCGGGAGACCCAGTACTTC
CDR3 protein: CAWSYIGTRETQYF

J gene: TRBJ2-7
clone size: -
V gene: TRBV5-1
D gene: TRBD1
CDR3 DNA: TGCGCCAGCAGCCCTACCGGGACAGGGTACGAGCAGTACTTC
CDR3 protein: CASSPTGTGYEQYF

J gene: TRBJ2-7
clone size: -
V gene: TRBV5-8
D gene: TRBD2
CDR3 DNA: TGTGCCAGCAGCCGTGGACTAGCGGGGGCCTACGAGCAGTACTTC
CDR3 protein: CASSRGLAGAYEQYF

J gene: TRBJ2-2
clone size: once
V gene: TRBV2
D gene: -
CDR3 DNA: TGTGCCAGCACTCTACGAAACCCGAACACCGGGGAGCTGTTTTTT
CDR3 protein: CASTLRNPNTGELFF

J gene: TRBJ2-1
clone size: -
V gene: TRBV5-6
D gene: -
CDR3 DNA: TGTGCCAGCAGCTTTGGCCGGTCCCATGAGCAGTTCTTC
CDR3 protein: CASSFGRSHEQFF

J gene: TRBJ2-5
clone size: -
V gene: TRBV4-1
D gene: -
CDR3 DNA: TGCGCCAGCAGCCAAGATCCCAGGGCCGGTGCTGGGACCCAGTACTTC
CDR3 protein: CASSQDPRAGAGTQYF

J gene: TRBJ2-7
clone size: -
V gene: TRBV4-3
D gene: TRBD2
CDR3 DNA: TGCGCCAGCAGCCAAGATCGGTACGCAGCGGGGTCCCCCTACGAGCAGTACTTC
CDR3 protein: CASSQDRYAAGSPYEQYF

J gene: TRBJ1-1
clone size: -
V gene: TRBV30
D gene: -
CDR3 DNA: TGTGCCTGGAGTCGAGTCCTAAAGGACACTGAAGCTTTCTTT
CDR3 protein: CAWSRVLKDTEAFF

J gene: TRBJ1-2
clone size: -
V gene: TRBV30
D gene: TRBD1
CDR3 DNA: TGTGCCTGGAGCCAGGGGGCATGGGACTATGGCTACACCTTC
CDR3 protein: CAWSQGAWDYGYTF

J gene: TRBJ1-1
clone size: -
V gene: TRBV29-1
D gene: TRBD1
CDR3 DNA: TGCAGCGTCCTACCAGGGGGCACTGAAGCTTTCTTT
CDR3 protein: CSVLPGGTEAFF

J gene: TRBJ2-5
clone size: -
V gene: TRBV9
D gene: -
CDR3 DNA: TGTGCCAGCAGCTCCACGGTGGGGGGAAAAGAGACCCAGTACTTC
CDR3 protein: CASSSTVGGKETQYF

J gene: TRBJ1-5
clone size: -
V gene: TRBV6-1
D gene: -
CDR3 DNA: TGTGCCAGCAGTGAGGTATACAGCAATCAGCCCCAGCATTTT
CDR3 protein: CASSEVYSNQPQHF

J gene: TRBJ2-2
clone size: -
V gene: TRBV9
D gene: -
CDR3 DNA: TGTGCCAGTAGCGGGGACAGGGTGGCCGGGGAGCTGTTTTTT
CDR3 protein: CASSGDRVAGELFF

J gene: TRBJ1-6
clone size: -
V gene: TRBV7-2
D gene: -
CDR3 DNA: TGTGCCAGCAGCTTAGGACTCCCGGGGAATTCACCCCTCCACTTT
CDR3 protein: CASSLGLPGNSPLHF

J gene: TRBJ2-7
clone size: -
V gene: TRBV2
D gene: TRBD2
CDR3 DNA: TGTGCCAGCAGGGGGGAGGGGAACTACGAGCAGTACTTC
CDR3 protein: CASRGEGNYEQYF

J gene: TRBJ1-6
clone size: once
V gene: TRBV6-5
D gene: -
CDR3 DNA: TGTGCCAGCAGTTACTCGGGGGGGGCAGGAAATTCACCCCTCCACTTT
CDR3 protein: CASSYSGGAGNSPLHF